Listed below are T cell receptor beta chains from one sample, sequenced in a study of blood T cells in healthy people across ages. Via MiXCR, TCRdb re-called the 5' RACE reads, giving one row per CDR3 protein. This table holds around 1.5 million distinct CDR3 sequences, around 36% found once. The specimen sequenced was blood. Source of these receptors: a woman between 25 and 40 years old in good health. Each CDR3 is given with its conserved first and last residue. The D gene is left open where the match is weak. The size of a clone is reported for some rows only, either as once, few or many, or as a class for expanded clones.

cdr3_nt	cdr3_aa	clone_size	d_call	v_call	j_call
TGCGCCAGCAGCCAAGATCCTGGACTAGCGGGGTTGGAGCAGTACTTC	CASSQDPGLAGLEQYF	many	TRBD2	TRBV4-1	TRBJ2-7
TGTGCCAGCAGTTTACGCGGGCTCTACGAGCAGTACTTC	CASSLRGLYEQYF	NA	NA	TRBV27	TRBJ2-7
TGTGCCAGCAGTAACTGGACTAGCGGGACCGGGACCCAGTACTTC	CASSNWTSGTGTQYF	NA	TRBD2	TRBV7-2	TRBJ2-5
TGTGCCTCAGTCTACAGGGAAGGGGACACTGAAGCTTTCTTT	CASVYREGDTEAFF	NA	NA	TRBV6-5	TRBJ1-1
TGCAGTGCTAGGGACAGGGAAACGTCGCTCAATGGAAACACCATATATTTT	CSARDRETSLNGNTIYF	NA	TRBD1	TRBV20-1	TRBJ1-3
TGTGCCAGCAGTGCGCAGGACAGGGGATCGGCAGATACGCAGTATTTT	CASSAQDRGSADTQYF	few	TRBD1	TRBV12-3/TRBV12-4	TRBJ2-3
TGCAGTGTCCCCGTCCAGAGCAATCAGCCCCAGCATTTT	CSVPVQSNQPQHF	NA	NA	TRBV20-1	TRBJ1-5
TGTGCCAGCAGCTTAGCGCGGGGGTCCTACAATGAGCAGTACTTC	CASSLARGSYNEQYF	NA	TRBD2	TRBV7-2	TRBJ2-7
TGCAGTGCTGACGGGAAGGGCACGTACACTGAAGCTTTCTTT	CSADGKGTYTEAFF	few	NA	TRBV20-1	TRBJ1-1
TGTGCCACCAGCAGAGTTGGGGCTGCAGATACGCAGTATTTT	CATSRVGAADTQYF	NA	NA	TRBV15	TRBJ2-3
TGTGCCAGCAGCCAAGTCGGGGCTCGACATCCTGAGCAGTTCTTC	CASSQVGARHPEQFF	few	NA	TRBV3-1	TRBJ2-1
TGTGCCAGCAGCCAAGGGGGGCCGGGACAGAGTATCTACGAGCAGTACTTC	CASSQGGPGQSIYEQYF	NA	TRBD1	TRBV3-1	TRBJ2-7
TGTGCCAGCAGCCGTGGCAACAGGGTCCAGGAGACCCAGTACTTC	CASSRGNRVQETQYF	few	NA	TRBV3-1	TRBJ2-5
TGCGCCAGCAGCCAAGAAGAGAGACTAGCGGGAGTCAATGAGCAGTTCTTC	CASSQEERLAGVNEQFF	once	TRBD2	TRBV4-1	TRBJ2-1
TGTGCCAGCAGTAAGCGTAAGGGCGGGAAGCCCCAGCATTTT	CASSKRKGGKPQHF	NA	NA	TRBV21-1	TRBJ1-5
TGTGCCAGCAGTTTATTGGTGTCCGTAGACAGGGGGCTCTATGGCTACACCTTC	CASSLLVSVDRGLYGYTF	NA	TRBD1	TRBV27	TRBJ1-2
TGTGCCAGCAGTGAGTCCCCGGGGGCCAACTATGGCTACACCTTC	CASSESPGANYGYTF	NA	NA	TRBV6-1	TRBJ1-2
TGCAGTGCTAGACGGACCTACGACAATGAGCAGTTCTTC	CSARRTYDNEQFF	few	NA	TRBV20-1	TRBJ2-1
TGTGCCAGCAGTGAAGGTGGACGGAAGCACTACGAGCAGTACTTC	CASSEGGRKHYEQYF	NA	NA	TRBV6-1	TRBJ2-7
TGCGCCAGCCAATTCCGGGCCACTAGCACAGATACGCAGTATTTT	CASQFRATSTDTQYF	many	NA	TRBV4-1	TRBJ2-3
TGTGCCAGCAGCTTAGAGCTGCCTAGCACAGATACGCAGTATTTT	CASSLELPSTDTQYF	few	NA	TRBV11-2	TRBJ2-3
TGTGCCAGCAGTTTATCTGGTCAGGGGGCTGAGCAGTTCTTC	CASSLSGQGAEQFF	few	TRBD1	TRBV27	TRBJ2-1
TGTGCCAGCAGTTTAGAGGACACCGGTCGAGGTGGCTACACCTTC	CASSLEDTGRGGYTF	few	NA	TRBV27	TRBJ1-2
TGTGCCAGCAGTGGACAGGGAGGCGGCTACACCTTC	CASSGQGGGYTF	many	TRBD1	TRBV12-3/TRBV12-4	TRBJ1-2
TGCGCCAGCAGCCAAGCGGGAAACTCTGGGGCCAACGTCCTGACTTTC	CASSQAGNSGANVLTF	few	NA	TRBV4-1	TRBJ2-6
TGTGCCAGCAGTTCCTATTACGCCGTCGGACGGTGCGGAGGACTGTTTTTT	CASSSYYAVGRCGGLFF	NA	NA	TRBV28	TRBJ1-4